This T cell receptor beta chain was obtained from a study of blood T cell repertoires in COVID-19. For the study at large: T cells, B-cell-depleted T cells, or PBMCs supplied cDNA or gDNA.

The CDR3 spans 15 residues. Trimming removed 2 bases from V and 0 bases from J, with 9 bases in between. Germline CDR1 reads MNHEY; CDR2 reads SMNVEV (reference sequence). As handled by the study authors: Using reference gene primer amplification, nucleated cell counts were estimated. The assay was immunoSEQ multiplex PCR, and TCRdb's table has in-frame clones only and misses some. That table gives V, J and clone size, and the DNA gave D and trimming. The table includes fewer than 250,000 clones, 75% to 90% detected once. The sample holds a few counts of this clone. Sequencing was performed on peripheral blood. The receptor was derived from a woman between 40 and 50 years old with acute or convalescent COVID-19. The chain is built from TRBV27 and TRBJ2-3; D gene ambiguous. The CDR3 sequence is CASSLQLPSTDTQYF. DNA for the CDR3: TGTGCCAGCAGTTTACAACTTCCTAGCACAGATACGCAGTATTTT.